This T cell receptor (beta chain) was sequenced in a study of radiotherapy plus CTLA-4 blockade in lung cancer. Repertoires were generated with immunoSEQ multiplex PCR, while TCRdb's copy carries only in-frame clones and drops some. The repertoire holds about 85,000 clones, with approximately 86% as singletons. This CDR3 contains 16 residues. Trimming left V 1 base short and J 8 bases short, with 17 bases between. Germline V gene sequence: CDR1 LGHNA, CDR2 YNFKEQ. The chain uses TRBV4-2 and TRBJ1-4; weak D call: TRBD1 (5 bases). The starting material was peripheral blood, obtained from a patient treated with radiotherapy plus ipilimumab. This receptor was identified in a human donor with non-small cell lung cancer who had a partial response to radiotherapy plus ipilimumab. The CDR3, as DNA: TGTGCCAGCAGCCAAGTATCTAGGAGGGACCAAGAAAAACTGTTTTTT. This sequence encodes CASSQVSRRDQEKLFF.